These 13 T cell receptor beta chains were all obtained from the same sample, sequenced in a study of cytomegalovirus exposure and HLA in healthy donors (dated by TCRdb to 2016 to 2017). Library preparation used the immunoSEQ multiplex PCR assay. The multiplex PCR relied on a mix of 60 forward primers for TCR Vbeta segments and 13 reverse primers for TCR Jbeta segments. TCRdb limited this immuneACCESS table to in-frame rearrangements with V and J called. A share of clones is missing; checked studies link under half to unresolved V genes, and the rest is unexplained. The sample yields roughly 100,000 clones; around four fifths were counted once. 3% to 3.5% of the sample lies in the top ten. The specimen sequenced was PBMCs. The receptor set was obtained from a man in his thirties or forties in good health and CMV-seropositive.

The chain carries TRBV30 and TRBJ2-5, with D unresolved. Trimming shortened V by 0 bases and J by 5 bases, and 13 bases separated the two germline ends. This CDR3 is built from 14 residues. Per the germline V gene, CDR1 is GTSNPN and CDR2 is SVGIG (reference sequence). This CDR3 is CAWSVQPRRETQYF. The CDR3 DNA sequence: TGTGCCTGGAGTGTCCAGCCACGGCGGGAGACCCAGTACTTC. Full variable domain (remainder filled in from reference TRBV30 and TRBJ2-5): SQTIHQWPATLVQPVGSPLSLECTVEGTSNPNLYWYRQAAGRGLQLLFYSVGIGQISSEVPQNLSASRPQDRQFILSSKKLLLSDSGFYLCAWSVQPRRETQYFGPGTRLLVL.

This chain uses TRBV4-3 with TRBJ1-6; D gene ambiguous. V was cut by 0 bases and J by 6 bases, with 3 bases left in between. Germline V gene sequence: CDR1 LGHNA, CDR2 YSLEER. The CDR3 contains 13 residues. The CDR3 here is CASSQDLNSPLHF. The DNA of the CDR3 is TGCGCCAGCAGCCAAGATCTTAATTCACCCCTCCACTTT.

This chain connects TRBV4-1 to TRBJ2-7; 8 bases fit TRBD2. Germline loops: CDR1 MGHRA, CDR2 YSYEKL. Losses at the gene ends were 4 bases for V and 2 bases for J; bases not matched to a gene: 4. The CDR3 contains 14 residues. The CDR3 DNA sequence: TGCGCCAGCAGCCTTGAGCGGGGGCCCTACGAGCAGTACTTC. Translating it yields CASSLERGPYEQYF.

This chain joins TRBV10-1 and TRBJ2-7, with D unclear. Germline CDR1 reads WNHNN; CDR2 reads SYGVQD (reference sequence). Trimming pared 3 bases from V and 4 bases from J, leaving 13 bases between. The length of the CDR3 is 14 residues. In DNA form, the CDR3 reads TGCGCCAGCAGTGACGAGGTATCATTATACGAGCAGTACTTC. Translating it yields CASSDEVSLYEQYF.

The chain links TRBV9 to TRBJ2-6, with 7 bases matching TRBD1. CDR1 SGDLS and CDR2 YYNGEE come from the germline V gene. The junction had 6 bases not matched to a gene; V was cut back by 0 bases and J by 0 bases. This CDR3 has 18 amino acids. CDR3 coding DNA: TGTGCCAGCAGCGTAGAGGACAGGTACCACTCTGGGGCCAACGTCCTGACTTTC. Amino acids: CASSVEDRYHSGANVLTF. The full variable domain, rest sourced from reference TRBV9 and TRBJ2-6, is DSGVTQTPKHLITATGQRVTLRCSPRSGDLSVYWYQQSLDQGLQFLIQYYNGEERAKGNILERFSAQQFPDLHSELNLSSLELGDSALYFCASSVEDRYHSGANVLTFGAGSRLTVL.

The CDR3 DNA is TGTGCCAGCAGCGCGAGCGGGACAGGGGTTGAAAAACTGTTTTTT. The encoded protein is CASSASGTGVEKLFF. V gene TRBV7-2 combines with J gene TRBJ1-4; TRBD1 matches 10 bases. The germline V gene encodes CDR1 SGHTA and CDR2 FQGNSA. The CDR3 runs to 15 residues. J was trimmed by 7 bases and V by 5 bases; bases with no gene match: 7.

This clone has just a few counts. The chain has TRBV6-5 and TRBJ1-2; perhaps TRBD1 as D (5 bases). V dropped 0 bases and J dropped 0 bases, with 5 bases sitting between them. Germline V lookup: CDR1 MNHEY, CDR2 SVGAGI. The length of the CDR3 is 14 residues. CDR3 protein: CASSYSTANYGYTF. The CDR3 bases are TGTGCCAGCAGTTACTCGACAGCTAACTATGGCTACACCTTC.

The chain is built from TRBV19 and TRBJ1-6; 7 bases fit TRBD1. Germline trimming cut 1 base from V and 6 bases from J; bases unmatched to any gene: 3. The CDR3 consists of 15 residues. From germline, CDR1 is LNHDA and CDR2 SQIVND (reference sequence). The CDR3 DNA sequence: TGTGCCAGTAGTATAGGAGGGGGCGTTAATTCACCCCTCCACTTT. This sequence encodes CASSIGGGVNSPLHF.

As to this clone: The junction and the germline gene differ at one end; a read error may be behind it. The same CDR3 also results from other DNA sequences found in this sample. CDR3 amino acids: CASSLVRGARDEQYF. The CDR3 nucleotides read TGTGCTAGCAGCTTAGTTCGGGGGGCAAGGGACGAGCAGTACTTC. The rearrangement links TRBV11-2 to TRBJ2-7, with D tentatively TRBD2 (7 bases). Germline CDR1 and CDR2: SGHAT and FQNNGV. The CDR3 extends over 15 amino acids.

The chain employs TRBV15 and TRBJ2-1; D may be TRBD2 (6 bases). This CDR3 has 16 residues. Germline V gene sequence: CDR1 LNHNV, CDR2 YYDKDF (reference sequence). The ends were cut back, 1 base at V and 0 bases at J, with 10 bases in the middle. In DNA, the CDR3 is TGTGCCACCAGCAGAGGGGACTCTAGCTCCTACAATGAGCAGTTCTTC. This encodes CATSRGDSSSYNEQFF.

The chain links TRBV11-2 to TRBJ2-1, with TRBD2 identical over 8 bases. This CDR3 comprises 16 residues. V trimming: 1 base; J trimming: 9 bases; junction bases outside the gene matches: 11. Germline V gene lookup returns CDR1 SGHAT and CDR2 FQNNGV. The CDR3 spells CASSLGASGFGGEQFF. CDR3 nucleotide sequence: TGTGCCAGCAGCTTAGGGGCTAGCGGGTTCGGGGGTGAGCAGTTCTTC. The whole variable domain, filled in from reference TRBV11-2 and TRBJ2-1, reads EAGVAQSPRYKIIEKRQSVAFWCNPISGHATLYWYQQILGQGPKLLIQFQNNGVVDDSQLPKDRFSAERLKGVDSTLKIQPAKLEDSAVYLCASSLGASGFGGEQFFGPGTRLTVL.

There are a few counts of this clone. The CDR3 coding sequence is TGTGCCAGCAGCTTGGCAGAGGGCGGCAGGGGAAACACCATATATTTT. This encodes CASSLAEGGRGNTIYF. V gene TRBV5-6 combines with J gene TRBJ1-3; D is ambiguous. CDR3 length: 16 amino acids. V was trimmed by 0 bases and J by 4 bases, leaving 14 bases between them. Germline values: CDR1 SGHDT, CDR2 YYEEEE. Based on the CDR3 plus reference TRBV5-6 and TRBJ1-3, the full variable domain is DAGVTQSPTHLIKTRGQQVTLRCSPKSGHDTVSWYQQALGQGPQFIFQYYEEEERQRGNFPDRFSGHQFPNYSSELNVNALLLGDSALYLCASSLAEGGRGNTIYFGEGSWLTVV.

This clone was picked up one time. The chain has TRBV7-2 and TRBJ2-3; TRBD2 aligns across 8 bases. This CDR3 contains 16 residues. V was clipped by 4 bases and J by 1 base; unmatched bases: 7. Looked up from germline, CDR1 is SGHTA and CDR2 is FQGNSA. CDR3 bases: TGTGCCAGCAGCTCCGGGTGGCGGGAGGGCACAGATACGCAGTATTTT. This sequence encodes CASSSGWREGTDTQYF.